Listed below are T cell receptor beta chains from one sample, sequenced in a study of cytomegalovirus exposure and HLA in healthy donors. Data came from immunoSEQ multiplex PCR; TCRdb stores just in-frame clones and leaves some out. The sample consists of fewer than 75,000 clones, over 75% of them appearing once. The sequenced sample was PBMCs. These receptors originate from a woman aged 25 to 39 in good health and CMV-seronegative. Both conserved end residues are part of each CDR3. D genes are given only for firm matches. The size entry is marked missing in some rows and otherwise reads once, few, many or a size class.

j_gene	abundance	v_gene	d_gene	CDR3aa	CDR3nt
TRBJ2-1	NA	TRBV2	TRBD2	CASLGTSGGHNEQFF	TGTGCCAGCCTGGGGACTAGCGGGGGCCACAATGAGCAGTTCTTC
TRBJ2-5	NA	TRBV13	TRBD2	CASSETSGGDETQYF	TGTGCCAGCAGCGAGACTAGCGGGGGGGACGAGACCCAGTACTTC
TRBJ1-2	NA	TRBV18	NA	CASSSGDFHYGYTF	TGTGCCAGCTCCTCGGGGGATTTTCACTATGGCTACACCTTC
TRBJ2-7	NA	TRBV19	NA	CATTAGPGSYEQYF	TGTGCCACAACGGCGGGGCCAGGGAGTTACGAGCAGTACTTC
TRBJ2-1	NA	TRBV5-1	NA	CASRYGEDNEQFF	TGCGCCAGCAGGTATGGAGAGGACAATGAGCAGTTCTTC
TRBJ2-1	NA	TRBV4-1	NA	CASSQDIRVVQFF	TGCGCCAGCAGCCAAGATATCCGGGTAGTTCAGTTCTTC
TRBJ2-7	NA	TRBV7-9	TRBD2	CASSLVSGRIGYEQYF	TGTGCCAGCAGCTTAGTTAGCGGGAGAATCGGCTACGAGCAGTACTTC
TRBJ1-5	NA	TRBV7-9	NA	CASSSHQMWDLREDQPQHF	TGTGCCAGCAGCTCACATCAAATGTGGGATCTTAGGGAGGATCAGCCCCAGCATTTT
TRBJ2-3	NA	TRBV2	NA	CASSEDGQYLDTQYF	TGTGCCAGCAGTGAGGACGGACAATACTTAGATACGCAGTATTTT
TRBJ2-3	NA	TRBV5-4	TRBD2	CASSLAVRRGGSTDTQYF	TGTGCCAGCAGCTTGGCGGTGCGGCGGGGGGGGTCCACAGATACGCAGTATTTT
TRBJ1-1	NA	TRBV30	TRBD1	CAWDLGQGVEAFF	TGTGCCTGGGACTTGGGACAGGGTGTGGAGGCTTTCTTT
TRBJ2-3	NA	TRBV5-6	TRBD2	CASSPTSGRAQYF	TGTGCCAGCAGCCCCACTAGCGGGAGAGCGCAGTATTTT
TRBJ1-1	NA	TRBV28	TRBD1	CASSNRGFGAFF	TGTGCCAGCAGTAACAGGGGATTTGGAGCTTTCTTT
TRBJ2-7	few	TRBV9	TRBD1	CASSEQGYEQYF	TGTGCCAGCAGCGAACAGGGGTACGAGCAGTACTTC
TRBJ1-6	NA	TRBV7-6	TRBD1	CASSLGQGVRSPLHF	TGTGCCAGCAGCTTAGGACAGGGAGTACGTTCACCCCTCCACTTT
TRBJ1-1	NA	TRBV6-5	TRBD1	CASRKTGGTEAFF	TGTGCCAGCAGAAAGACAGGGGGCACTGAAGCTTTCTTT
TRBJ1-1	NA	TRBV9	NA	CASSVSQRGNTEAFF	TGTGCCAGCAGCGTATCTCAGAGAGGGAACACTGAAGCTTTCTTT
TRBJ2-7	NA	TRBV10-3	TRBD2	CAISDKAGASEQYF	TGTGCCATCAGTGACAAAGCGGGAGCTAGCGAGCAGTACTTC
TRBJ1-5	NA	TRBV9	TRBD1	CASSVTGAQPQHF	TGTGCCAGCAGCGTTACAGGGGCCCAGCCCCAGCATTTT
TRBJ1-2	NA	TRBV29-1	TRBD1	CSVGEDRQNYGYTF	TGCAGCGTTGGGGAGGACAGGCAAAACTATGGCTACACCTTC
TRBJ1-5	few	TRBV6-5	NA	CASRLDSSNQPQHF	TGTGCCAGCAGGCTAGACAGTTCCAATCAGCCCCAGCATTTT
TRBJ2-3	NA	TRBV30	TRBD2	CAWSVAGVGNTQYF	TGTGCCTGGAGTGTGGCGGGAGTGGGGAATACGCAGTATTTT
TRBJ2-7	once	TRBV6-5	NA	CASSYDSSEGSYEQYF	TGTGCCAGCAGTTACGACTCCAGCGAGGGTAGCTACGAGCAGTACTTC
TRBJ1-2	NA	TRBV6-1	NA	CASSSEGVGGYTF	TGTGCCAGCAGCTCCGAAGGGGTGGGGGGCTACACCTTC
TRBJ2-7	NA	TRBV7-8	TRBD1	CASSAGTGGFYEQYF	TGTGCCAGCAGCGCGGGGACAGGGGGTTTCTACGAGCAGTACTTC
TRBJ1-5	once	TRBV7-6	NA	CASSPDGYQPQHF	TGTGCCAGCAGCCCCGACGGGTATCAGCCCCAGCATTTT
TRBJ2-5	NA	TRBV5-1	NA	CASSEREPETQYF	TGCGCCAGCAGCGAGAGAGAGCCAGAGACCCAGTACTTC
TRBJ2-5	NA	TRBV30	TRBD2	CAWTGTSGSDTQYF	TGTGCCTGGACCGGGACTAGCGGGAGTGACACCCAGTACTTC
TRBJ2-7	NA	TRBV6-5	NA	CASSYGQRSYEQYF	TGTGCCAGCAGTTACGGGCAACGCTCCTACGAGCAGTACTTC
TRBJ2-7	NA	TRBV4-1	NA	CASSHELGGSYEQYF	TGCGCCAGCAGCCACGAGTTAGGGGGTTCCTACGAGCAGTACTTC
TRBJ2-7	NA	TRBV7-2	TRBD2	CASSAFGTSGSYEQYF	TGTGCCAGCAGCGCCTTCGGGACTAGCGGGAGCTACGAGCAGTACTTC
TRBJ2-6	NA	TRBV9	NA	CASSRRRATGANVLTF	TGTGCCAGCAGCAGAAGGAGGGCCACTGGGGCCAACGTCCTGACTTTC
TRBJ1-1	NA	TRBV7-9	NA	CASSLVRANTEAFF	TGTGCCAGCAGCTTAGTCAGGGCGAACACTGAAGCTTTCTTT
TRBJ2-3	NA	TRBV2	TRBD2	CASTVIAGGVPSTDTQYF	TGTGCCAGCACCGTAATAGCGGGAGGAGTTCCTAGCACAGATACGCAGTATTTT
TRBJ1-6	NA	TRBV6-5	TRBD1	CASSYADRAYNSPLHF	TGTGCCAGCAGTTACGCTGACAGGGCATATAATTCACCCCTCCACTTT
TRBJ2-1	NA	TRBV2	NA	CASSEALPGGEQFF	TGTGCCAGCAGTGAAGCGCTTCCCGGGGGTGAGCAGTTCTTC
TRBJ1-1	NA	TRBV7-2	TRBD1	CASSTTGQGNTEAFF	TGTGCCAGCAGCACAACGGGACAGGGTAACACTGAAGCTTTCTTT
TRBJ2-7	NA	TRBV4-3	NA	CASSQDDRPLYEQYF	TGCGCCAGCAGCCAAGATGACAGACCCCTCTACGAGCAGTACTTC
TRBJ1-2	NA	TRBV4-1	NA	CASSQDRDTNYGYTF	TGCGCCAGCAGCCAAGATAGGGACACTAACTATGGCTACACCTTC
TRBJ2-7	NA	TRBV4-1	NA	CASSQPTRLTHTYEQYF	TGCGCCAGCAGCCAACCCACCAGGCTAACCCACACCTACGAGCAGTACTTC
TRBJ2-1	NA	TRBV11-2	TRBD2	CASSSWGGDNEQFF	TGTGCCAGCAGCTCCTGGGGGGGGGACAATGAGCAGTTCTTC
TRBJ1-1	NA	TRBV29-1	TRBD1	CSVWDREESEAFF	TGCAGCGTATGGGACAGGGAGGAGTCTGAAGCTTTCTTT
TRBJ1-1	NA	TRBV5-4	NA	CASSLSSGRNTEAFF	TGTGCCAGCAGCTTGTCGTCAGGGCGGAACACTGAAGCTTTCTTT
TRBJ1-2	NA	TRBV4-1	NA	CASSQAGADGYTF	TGCGCCAGCAGCCAAGCAGGGGCGGATGGCTACACCTTC
TRBJ1-2	NA	TRBV6-5	NA	CATARGQAGQGGYTF	TGTGCCACCGCGCGGGGCCAGGCGGGCCAAGGTGGCTACACCTTC
TRBJ2-5	NA	TRBV7-2	TRBD2	CASSPVGLAGEETQYF	TGTGCCAGCAGCCCCGTAGGACTAGCGGGAGAAGAGACCCAGTACTTC
TRBJ1-2	NA	TRBV30	TRBD1	CAWRLQGSGYTF	TGTGCCTGGAGACTACAGGGGAGCGGCTACACCTTC
TRBJ1-2	NA	TRBV7-6	NA	CASSPAGAYGYTF	TGTGCCAGCAGCCCAGCGGGGGCCTATGGCTACACCTTC
TRBJ2-7	NA	TRBV11-2	TRBD2	CASSPHLLAGLGEQYF	TGTGCCAGCAGCCCCCACTTACTAGCGGGACTGGGAGAGCAGTACTTC
TRBJ2-6	NA	TRBV28	NA	CASSFGLMGPGANVLTF	TGTGCCAGCAGTTTCGGATTGATGGGCCCTGGGGCCAACGTCCTGACTTTC
TRBJ2-1	NA	TRBV7-3	TRBD1	CASSWDRGPNEQFF	TGTGCCAGCAGCTGGGACAGGGGTCCCAATGAGCAGTTCTTC
TRBJ1-2	once	TRBV28	NA	CASRIDQGEGYTF	TGTGCCAGCAGAATCGACCAGGGTGAAGGCTACACCTTC
TRBJ1-2	NA	TRBV2	TRBD1	CASSGRGGGDYGYTF	TGTGCCAGCAGTGGAAGAGGGGGCGGGGACTATGGCTACACCTTC
TRBJ2-1	NA	TRBV4-1	NA	CASSQEVAAYNEQFF	TGCGCCAGCAGCCAAGAGGTAGCCGCCTACAATGAGCAGTTCTTC
TRBJ1-1	NA	TRBV19	NA	CASRNTEAFF	TGTGCCAGCCGGAACACTGAAGCTTTCTTT
TRBJ1-3	NA	TRBV4-1	TRBD1	CASSQGQGATGNTIYF	TGCGCCAGCAGCCAAGGACAGGGGGCCACTGGAAACACCATATATTTT
TRBJ2-1	NA	TRBV6-5	TRBD1	CASSYQDRASEQFF	TGTGCCAGCAGTTATCAGGACAGGGCGAGTGAGCAGTTCTTC
TRBJ2-2	NA	TRBV6-1	NA	CASPERGTGELFF	TGTGCCAGCCCGGAAAGGGGGACCGGGGAGCTGTTTTTT